This T cell receptor (beta chain) is from a study of cytomegalovirus exposure and HLA in healthy donors. Study-level points and caveats: Rarity characterized most TCR sequences, yet some public TCRs appeared in many donors. Some V segments (TRBV6-2 and TRBV6-3 among them) were excluded as indistinguishable.

Donors in the study were healthy people who gave bone marrow. Note on this clone: Its antigen is not identified.

This CDR3 is 14 amino acids long. 13 Jbeta primers and 60 Vbeta primers were used for the PCR. Sequencing used immunoSEQ multiplex PCR; TCRdb keeps in-frame clones, though not all of them. The sample has some 200,000 clones; roughly 80% are singletons. This receptor was taken from a woman aged 40-49 years in good health and CMV-seronegative. Sequencing was carried out using PBMCs. V usage is TRBV21-1 and J usage is TRBJ1-2; no DNA check was done on the table's D call, TRBD1. TRBV21-1 is flagged as a pseudogene. CDR3 residues: CASSNLLTGCGYTF. Written as DNA, the CDR3 is TGTGCCAGCAGCAACTTGCTTACAGGGTGTGGCTACACCTTC.